The source of this T cell receptor (beta chain) is a study of blood T cell repertoires in COVID-19. Study-wide background: The cDNA or gDNA used as material had been derived from T cells, B-cell-depleted T cells, or PBMCs.

Clones were read by immunoSEQ multiplex PCR, and TCRdb kept only the in-frame ones, dropping some. The sample holds 12,000 or so clones, around 85% seen once. V was clipped by 2 bases and J by 10 bases; unmatched bases: 5. The CDR3 loop spans 12 amino acids. CDR1 GTSNPN and CDR2 SVGIG come from the germline V gene (reference sequence). The clonotype was recovered from a human donor in a cohort sampled during active COVID-19. V is TRBV30 and J is TRBJ2-1, with 7 bases aligning to TRBD1. Specimen: peripheral blood. DNA for the CDR3: TGTGCCTGGAGTCAGACAGGGAACGAGCAGTTCTTC. Translation: CAWSQTGNEQFF.